Included here is one T cell receptor (beta chain) sequence, with context. This record belongs to a study of human T cells and chemical hapten exposure. Time point described: patch test 1, 2 weeks after DPC sensitization. Described treatment: therapeutic diphenylcyclopropenone sensitization with weekly scalp DPC. A single record per CDR3 protein comes from TCRdb applying MiXCR to the RACE reads. The sample has roughly 180,000 distinct CDR3 sequences; around 20% are singletons. The V gene's germline CDR1 is KGHSH and CDR2 LQKENI. This CDR3 is built from 18 residues. Unmatched junction bases numbered 10, after V lost 2 bases and J lost 0 bases.

V usage is TRBV18 and J usage is TRBJ2-4, with TRBD2 matching 7 bases. The TCR was taken from a woman aged 45-65 years with alopecia areata. Some clones in this sample may be carry-over from other donors' samples. The input for sequencing was whole blood, taken in connection with sensitization to the hapten diphenylcyclopropenone (DPC). The CDR3 sequence is CASSPFREGTLAKNIQYF. CDR3 in DNA: TGTGCCAGCTCACCATTTAGGGAGGGGACCTTAGCCAAAAACATTCAGTACTTC.